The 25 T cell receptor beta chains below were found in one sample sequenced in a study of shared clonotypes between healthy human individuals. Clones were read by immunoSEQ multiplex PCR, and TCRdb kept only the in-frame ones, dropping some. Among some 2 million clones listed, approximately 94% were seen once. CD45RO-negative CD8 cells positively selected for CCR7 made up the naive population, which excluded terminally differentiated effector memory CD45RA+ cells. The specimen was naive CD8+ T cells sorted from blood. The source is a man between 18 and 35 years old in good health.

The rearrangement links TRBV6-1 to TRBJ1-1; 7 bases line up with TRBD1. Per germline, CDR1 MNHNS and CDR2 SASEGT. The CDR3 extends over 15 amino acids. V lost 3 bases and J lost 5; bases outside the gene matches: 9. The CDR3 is CASSEDRTGITEAFF. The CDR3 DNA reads TGTGCCAGCAGTGAGGATCGGACAGGAATTACTGAAGCTTTCTTT.

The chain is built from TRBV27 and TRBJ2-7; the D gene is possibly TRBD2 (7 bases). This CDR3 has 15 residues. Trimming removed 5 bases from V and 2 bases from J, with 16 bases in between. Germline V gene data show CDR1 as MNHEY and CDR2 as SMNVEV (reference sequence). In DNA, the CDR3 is TGTGCCAGCAGTCCAGGGGCGGGGGACACCTACGAGCAGTACTTC. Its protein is CASSPGAGDTYEQYF.

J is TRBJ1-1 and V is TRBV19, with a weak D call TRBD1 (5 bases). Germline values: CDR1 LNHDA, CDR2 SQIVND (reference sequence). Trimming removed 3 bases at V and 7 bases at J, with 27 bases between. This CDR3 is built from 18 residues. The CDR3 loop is CASSMDDGREYSRDEAFF. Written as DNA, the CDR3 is TGTGCCAGTAGTATGGACGACGGCAGGGAGTATTCGAGGGATGAAGCTTTCTTT. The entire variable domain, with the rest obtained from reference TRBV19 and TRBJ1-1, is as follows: DGGITQSPKYLFRKEGQNVTLSCEQNLNHDAMYWYRQDPGQGLRLIYYSQIVNDFQKGDIAEGYSVSREKKESFPLTVTSAQKNPTAFYLCASSMDDGREYSRDEAFFGQGTRLTVV.

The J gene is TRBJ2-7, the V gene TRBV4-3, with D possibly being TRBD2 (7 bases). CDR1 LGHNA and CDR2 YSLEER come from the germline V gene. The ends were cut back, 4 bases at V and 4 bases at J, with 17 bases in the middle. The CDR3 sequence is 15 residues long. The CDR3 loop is CASSLGEGDEYEQYF. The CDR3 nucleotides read TGCGCCAGCAGCCTAGGGGAGGGGGACGAATACGAGCAGTACTTC.

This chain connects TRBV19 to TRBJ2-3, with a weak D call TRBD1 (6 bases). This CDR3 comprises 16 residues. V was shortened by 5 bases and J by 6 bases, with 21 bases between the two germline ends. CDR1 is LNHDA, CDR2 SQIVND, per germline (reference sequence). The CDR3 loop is CASSLYHRATRDTQYF. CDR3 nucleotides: TGTGCCAGTAGTCTGTACCACAGGGCCACAAGGGATACGCAGTATTTT.

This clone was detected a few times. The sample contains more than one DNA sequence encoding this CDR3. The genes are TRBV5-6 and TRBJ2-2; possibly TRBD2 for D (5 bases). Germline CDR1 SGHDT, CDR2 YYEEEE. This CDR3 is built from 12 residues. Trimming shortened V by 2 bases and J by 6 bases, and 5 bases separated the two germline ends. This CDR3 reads CASSFGAGELFF. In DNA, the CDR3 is TGTGCCAGCAGCTTCGGGGCCGGGGAGCTGTTTTTT.

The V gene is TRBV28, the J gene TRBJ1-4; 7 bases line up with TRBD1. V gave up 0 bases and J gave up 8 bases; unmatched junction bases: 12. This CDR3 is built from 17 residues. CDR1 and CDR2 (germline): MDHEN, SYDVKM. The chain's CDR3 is CASSLWGLDRPGEKLFF. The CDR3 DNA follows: TGTGCCAGCAGTTTATGGGGTTTGGACAGGCCGGGGGAAAAACTGTTTTTT.

CDR3 sequence (DNA): TGTGCCAGCAGGCCCAACCAGGGCGGGGCACCCCTCCACTTT. This sequence encodes CASRPNQGGAPLHF. The chain joins TRBV28 to TRBJ1-6, with TRBD1 as a possible D gene (5 bases). The V and J ends lost 6 bases and 11 bases respectively, with 17 bases between them. Germline CDR1 and CDR2: MDHEN and SYDVKM. CDR3 length: 14 residues. The full variable domain, with the rest looked up from reference TRBV28 and TRBJ1-6, is DVKVTQSSRYLVKRTGEKVFLECVQDMDHENMFWYRQDPGLGLRLIYFSYDVKMKEKGDIPEGYSVSREKKERFSLILESASTNQTSMYLCASRPNQGGAPLHFGNGTRLTVT.

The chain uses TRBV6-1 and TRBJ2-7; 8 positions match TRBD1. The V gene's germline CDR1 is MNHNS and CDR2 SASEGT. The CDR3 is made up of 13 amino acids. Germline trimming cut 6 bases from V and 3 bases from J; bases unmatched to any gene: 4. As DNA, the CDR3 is TGTGCCAGCAGACGAGGACAGGGCTACGAGCAGTACTTC. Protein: CASRRGQGYEQYF.

The CDR3, as DNA: TGTGCCAGCAGCGTCCCTAACACTGAAGCTTTCTTT. It encodes CASSVPNTEAFF. The chain uses TRBV9 and TRBJ1-1; D is unresolved. CDR3 length: 12 residues. Trimming removed 2 bases at V and 2 bases at J, with 4 bases between. The germline V gene encodes CDR1 SGDLS and CDR2 YYNGEE.

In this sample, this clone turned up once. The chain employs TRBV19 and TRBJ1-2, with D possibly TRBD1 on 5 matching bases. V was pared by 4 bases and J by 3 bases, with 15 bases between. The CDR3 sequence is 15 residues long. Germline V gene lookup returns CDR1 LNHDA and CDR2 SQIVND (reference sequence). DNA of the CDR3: TGTGCCAGTAGTACCGCCCGGGACTTCGACTATGGCTACACCTTC. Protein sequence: CASSTARDFDYGYTF.

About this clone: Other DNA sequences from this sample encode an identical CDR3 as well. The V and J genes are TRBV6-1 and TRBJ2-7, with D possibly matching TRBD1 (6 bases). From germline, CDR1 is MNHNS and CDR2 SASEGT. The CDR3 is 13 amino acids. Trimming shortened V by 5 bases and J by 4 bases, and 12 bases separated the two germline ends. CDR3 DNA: TGTGCCAGCAGTTCTGGACAGCCTTACGAGCAGTACTTC. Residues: CASSSGQPYEQYF.

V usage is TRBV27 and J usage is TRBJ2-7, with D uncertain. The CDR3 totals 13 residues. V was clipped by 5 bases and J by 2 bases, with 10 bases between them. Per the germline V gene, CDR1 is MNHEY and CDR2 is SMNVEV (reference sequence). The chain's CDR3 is CASSPLTTYEQYF. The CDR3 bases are TGTGCCAGCAGTCCCTTGACGACCTACGAGCAGTACTTC.

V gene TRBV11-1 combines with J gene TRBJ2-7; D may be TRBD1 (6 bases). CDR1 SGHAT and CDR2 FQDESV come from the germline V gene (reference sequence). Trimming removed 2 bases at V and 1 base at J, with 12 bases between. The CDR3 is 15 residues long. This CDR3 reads CASSLSTGYSYEQYF. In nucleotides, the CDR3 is TGTGCCAGCAGCTTAAGTACAGGGTATTCCTACGAGCAGTACTTC.

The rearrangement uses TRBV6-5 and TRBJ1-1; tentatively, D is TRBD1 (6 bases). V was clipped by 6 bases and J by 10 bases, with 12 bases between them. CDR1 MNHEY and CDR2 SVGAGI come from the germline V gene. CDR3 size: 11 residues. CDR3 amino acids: CASSLQGRAFF. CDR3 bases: TGTGCCAGCAGCTTACAGGGACGAGCTTTCTTT.

The CDR3, as DNA: TGCAGTGCCACGGGACCGGAAAAACTGTTTTTT. As protein: CSATGPEKLFF. The rearrangement links TRBV20-1 to TRBJ1-4, with D possibly being TRBD1 (5 bases). The CDR3 sequence is 11 residues long. Germline V gives CDR1 DFQATT, CDR2 SNEGSKA (reference sequence). V lost 6 bases and J lost 8, with 10 bases in between.

The CDR3 is CASSLGTSGTSYEQYF. In nucleotides, the CDR3 is TGCGCCAGCAGCCTGGGGACTAGCGGGACCTCCTACGAGCAGTACTTC. The chain joins TRBV4-1 to TRBJ2-7; TRBD2 matches at 13 bases. Germline assignment: CDR1 MGHRA and CDR2 YSYEKL. The CDR3 totals 16 residues. V was clipped by 4 bases and J by 0 bases; unmatched bases: 3.

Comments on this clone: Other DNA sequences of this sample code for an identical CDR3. In DNA, the CDR3 is TGCGCCAGCAGCTGGGGACAAGGTCAAGAGACCCAGTACTTC. It codes for CASSWGQGQETQYF. The rearrangement links TRBV5-1 to TRBJ2-5; the D gene is possibly TRBD1 (6 bases). The CDR3 totals 14 residues. The germline V gene has CDR1 SGHRS and CDR2 YFSETQ. V lost 3 bases, J lost 2 bases, and 11 bases lay in between.

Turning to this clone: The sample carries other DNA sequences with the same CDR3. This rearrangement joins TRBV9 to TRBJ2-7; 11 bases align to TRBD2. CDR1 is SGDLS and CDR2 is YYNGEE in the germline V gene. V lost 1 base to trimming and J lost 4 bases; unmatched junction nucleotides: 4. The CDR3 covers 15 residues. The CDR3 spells CASSVSGTSGYEQYF. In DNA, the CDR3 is TGTGCCAGCAGCGTATCCGGGACTAGCGGTTACGAGCAGTACTTC.

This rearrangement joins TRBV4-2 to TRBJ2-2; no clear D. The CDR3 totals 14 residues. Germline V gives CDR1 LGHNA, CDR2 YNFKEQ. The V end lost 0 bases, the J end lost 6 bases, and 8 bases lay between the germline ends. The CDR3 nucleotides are TGTGCCAGCAGCCAAGATGGCATGGCCGGGGAGCTGTTTTTT. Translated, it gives CASSQDGMAGELFF.

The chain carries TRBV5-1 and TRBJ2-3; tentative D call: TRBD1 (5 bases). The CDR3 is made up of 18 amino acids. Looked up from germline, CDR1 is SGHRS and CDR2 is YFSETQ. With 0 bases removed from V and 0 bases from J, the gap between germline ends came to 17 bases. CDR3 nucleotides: TGCGCCAGCAGCTTGGTGGGGCTAGTCACCCGTAGCACAGATACGCAGTATTTT. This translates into CASSLVGLVTRSTDTQYF.

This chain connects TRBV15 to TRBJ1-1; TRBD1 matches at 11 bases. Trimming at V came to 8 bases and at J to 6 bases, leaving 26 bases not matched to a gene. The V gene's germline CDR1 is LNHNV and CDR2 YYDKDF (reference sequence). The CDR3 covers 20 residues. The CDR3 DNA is TGTGCCACCCGACGGAGAACCGGGACAGGGGGTGTACGGGGAATCGCTGAAGCTTTCTTT. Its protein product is CATRRRTGTGGVRGIAEAFF.

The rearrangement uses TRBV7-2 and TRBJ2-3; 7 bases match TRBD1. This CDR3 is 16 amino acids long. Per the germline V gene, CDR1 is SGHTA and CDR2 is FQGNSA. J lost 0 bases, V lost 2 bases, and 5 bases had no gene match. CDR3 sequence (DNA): TGTGCCAGCAGCTTATATCCAGGGGGAAGCACAGATACGCAGTATTTT. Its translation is CASSLYPGGSTDTQYF.

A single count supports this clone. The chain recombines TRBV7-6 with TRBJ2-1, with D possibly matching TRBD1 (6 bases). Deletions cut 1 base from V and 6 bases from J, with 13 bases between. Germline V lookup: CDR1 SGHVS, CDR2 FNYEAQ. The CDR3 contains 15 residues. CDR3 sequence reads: CASSLVTGPGNEQFF. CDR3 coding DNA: TGTGCCAGCAGCTTAGTGACAGGTCCGGGCAATGAGCAGTTCTTC.

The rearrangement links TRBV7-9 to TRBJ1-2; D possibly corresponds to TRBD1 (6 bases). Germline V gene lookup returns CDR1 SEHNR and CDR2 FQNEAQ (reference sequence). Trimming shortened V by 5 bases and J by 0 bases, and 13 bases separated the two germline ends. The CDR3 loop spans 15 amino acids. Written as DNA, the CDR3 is TGTGCCAGCAGCCCTGAGGGGACACCTAACTATGGCTACACCTTC. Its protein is CASSPEGTPNYGYTF.